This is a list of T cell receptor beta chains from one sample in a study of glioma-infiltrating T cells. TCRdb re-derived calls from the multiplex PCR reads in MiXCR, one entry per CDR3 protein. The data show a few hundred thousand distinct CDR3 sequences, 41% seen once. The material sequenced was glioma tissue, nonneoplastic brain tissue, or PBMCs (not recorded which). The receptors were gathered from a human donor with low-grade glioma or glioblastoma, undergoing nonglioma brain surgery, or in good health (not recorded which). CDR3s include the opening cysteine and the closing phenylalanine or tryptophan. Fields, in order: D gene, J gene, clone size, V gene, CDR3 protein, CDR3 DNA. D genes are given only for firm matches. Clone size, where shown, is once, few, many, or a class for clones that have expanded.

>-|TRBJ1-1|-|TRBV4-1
CASSQTVNTGAFF
TGCGCCAGCAGCCAAACAGTGAACACCGGAGCTTTCTTT
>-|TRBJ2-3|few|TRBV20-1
CSAYFRRSDTQYF
TGCAGTGCTTATTTTCGTAGGTCGGATACGCAGTATTTT
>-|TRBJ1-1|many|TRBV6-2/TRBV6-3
CASSYNVNTEAFF
TGTGCCAGCAGTTACAACGTTAACACTGAAGCTTTCTTT
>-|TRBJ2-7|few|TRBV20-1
CSARRRFKGRDEQYF
TGCAGTGCTAGACGACGTTTTAAGGGCCGCGACGAGCAGTACTTC
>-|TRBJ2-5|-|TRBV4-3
CASSQDRTVPQYF
TGCGCCAGCAGCCAAGATCGAACCGTACCGCAGTACTTC
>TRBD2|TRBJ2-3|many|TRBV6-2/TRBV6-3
CASRTGGPDTQYF
TGTGCCAGCAGGACGGGAGGGCCGGATACGCAGTATTTT
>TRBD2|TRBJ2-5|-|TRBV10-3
CAISLRLAGGPVQETQYF
TGTGCCATCAGTCTACGACTAGCGGGAGGGCCGGTACAAGAGACCCAGTACTTC
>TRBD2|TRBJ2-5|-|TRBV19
CASRRLAEEETQHF
TGTGCCAGTAGAAGACTAGCTGAGGAAGAGACCCAGCACTTC
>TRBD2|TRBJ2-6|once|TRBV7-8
CASGLAGPGANVLTF
TGTGCCAGCGGCTTAGCGGGGCCTGGGGCCAACGTCCTGACTTTC
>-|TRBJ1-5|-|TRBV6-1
CASSRQTYNQPRHF
TGTGCCAGCAGTCGACAGACTTACAATCAGCCCCGGCATTTT
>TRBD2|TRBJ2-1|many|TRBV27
CASSPEIAGGLNEQFF
TGTGCCAGCAGTCCCGAGATAGCGGGAGGGCTCAATGAGCAGTTCTTC
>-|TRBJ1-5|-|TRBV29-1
CSVRGTGYNQPQHF
TGCAGCGTGCGAGGAACAGGATACAATCAGCCCCAGCATTTT
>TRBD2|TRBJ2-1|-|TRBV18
CASSPPIGRAPYNEQFF
TGTGCCAGCTCACCACCGATCGGGAGGGCTCCTTACAATGAGCAGTTCTTC
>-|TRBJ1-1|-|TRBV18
CASSPSGVTEAFF
TGTGCCAGCTCACCTTCAGGGGTAACTGAAGCTTTCTTT
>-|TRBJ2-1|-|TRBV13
CASSVGEVEADEQFF
TGTGCCAGCAGCGTAGGTGAGGTAGAAGCGGATGAGCAGTTCTTC
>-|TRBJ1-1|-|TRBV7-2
CASSLRLTNTEAFF
TGTGCCAGCAGTCTGAGACTTACGAACACTGAAGCTTTCTTT
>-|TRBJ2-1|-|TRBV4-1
CASSQEPYNEQFF
TGCGCCAGCAGCCAAGAACCTTACAATGAGCAGTTCTTC
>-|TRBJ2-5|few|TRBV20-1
CSARRSNRAIETQYF
TGCAGTGCTAGAAGAAGCAATCGAGCTATCGAGACCCAGTACTTC
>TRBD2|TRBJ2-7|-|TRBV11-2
CASSLGDGGSYEQYF
TGTGCCAGCAGCTTAGGGGATGGCGGGAGTTACGAGCAGTACTTC
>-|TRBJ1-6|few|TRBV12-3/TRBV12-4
CASSFNSPLHF
TGTGCCAGCAGTTTTAATTCACCCCTCCACTTT
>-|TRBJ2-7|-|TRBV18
CASSPSKGHLDLYEQYF
TGTGCCAGCTCACCCAGTAAGGGACACCTTGACCTCTACGAGCAGTACTTC
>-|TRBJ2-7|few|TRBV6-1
CASSGGENYEQYF
TGTGCCAGCAGTGGGGGGGAAAACTACGAGCAGTACTTC
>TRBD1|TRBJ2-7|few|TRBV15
CATSGAGTGTHEQYF
TGTGCCACCAGCGGCGCCGGGACAGGGACCCACGAGCAGTACTTC
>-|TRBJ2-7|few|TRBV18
CASSRDTSYEQYF
TGTGCCAGCTCGCGGGACACCTCCTACGAGCAGTACTTC
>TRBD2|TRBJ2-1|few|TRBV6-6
CASSWASGPPFQFF
TGTGCCAGCAGTTGGGCTAGCGGTCCACCTTTTCAGTTCTTC
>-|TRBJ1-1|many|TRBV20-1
CSVTGNTEAFF
TGCAGTGTAACAGGGAACACTGAAGCTTTCTTT
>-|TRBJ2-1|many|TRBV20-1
CSARDRGGGGDNEQFF
TGCAGTGCTAGAGATCGGGGAGGAGGGGGAGACAATGAGCAGTTCTTC
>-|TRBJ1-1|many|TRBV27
CASSLSVVGSNTEAFF
TGTGCCAGCAGTTTATCTGTAGTTGGGTCGAACACTGAAGCTTTCTTT